The 10 T cell receptor beta chains below all came from one sample that was sequenced in a study of cytotoxic CD8 clonotypes in ibrutinib-treated CLL. Sequenced by immunoSEQ multiplex PCR; TCRdb stores in-frame clones only, minus some. The table records fewer than 90,000 clones, approximately 71% of them present only once. The specimen comprised PBMCs, sampled after 12 months of ibrutinib treatment. The receptors originated from a human donor with chronic lymphocytic leukemia.

V usage is TRBV28 and J usage is TRBJ1-1, with D unclear. V lost 3 bases and J lost 1, with 6 bases in between. Looked up from germline, CDR1 is MDHEN and CDR2 is SYDVKM. The CDR3 sequence is 13 residues long. The CDR3 sequence is CASSFGGNTEAFF. The CDR3 DNA reads as TGTGCCAGCAGTTTTGGCGGGAACACTGAAGCTTTCTTT.

The CDR3 protein is CASNAIGVNTEAFF. The CDR3 nucleotides are TGTGCCAGCAATGCTATCGGGGTGAACACTGAAGCTTTCTTT. V is TRBV5-4 and J is TRBJ1-1; D not certain. Trimming stripped 6 bases from V and 0 bases from J, with 12 bases between. The CDR3 totals 14 residues. Germline V gene lookup returns CDR1 SGHNT and CDR2 YYREEE (reference sequence).

The chain couples TRBV28 to TRBJ2-2, with 7 bases lining up with TRBD1. CDR1 MDHEN and CDR2 SYDVKM come from the germline V gene. This CDR3 is 14 amino acids long. V dropped 6 bases and J dropped 6; count of bases not matched to a gene: 7. CDR3 residues: CASSPRGHSGELFF. The DNA of the CDR3 is TGTGCCAGCAGCCCTAGGGGGCATTCCGGGGAGCTGTTTTTT.

This clone was picked up a small number of times. The chain couples TRBV5-4 to TRBJ2-1; the D is unclear. This CDR3 region has 15 residues. Germline values: CDR1 SGHNT, CDR2 YYREEE (reference sequence). Trimming removed 6 bases from V and 3 bases from J, with 16 bases in between. The CDR3 region is CASTPRPSDYNEQFF. As DNA, the CDR3 is TGTGCCAGCACGCCCAGGCCAAGCGACTACAATGAGCAGTTCTTC.

The CDR3 nucleotides read TGTGCCTGTAGCGGTGACTTATTGGAAGAGCAGTTCTTC. Translated: CACSGDLLEEQFF. The chain is built from TRBV30 and TRBJ2-1, with a tentative D call TRBD2 (6 bases). The CDR3 totals 13 residues. Trimming stripped 6 bases from V and 10 bases from J, with 19 bases between. Germline V gene sequence: CDR1 GTSNPN, CDR2 SVGIG (reference sequence).

V usage is TRBV18 and J usage is TRBJ1-3; tentative D call: TRBD1 (6 bases). The CDR3 is made up of 15 amino acids. Germline V gives CDR1 KGHSH, CDR2 LQKENI. With 2 bases removed from V and 7 bases from J, the gap between germline ends came to 15 bases. CDR3 in DNA: TGTGCCAGCTCACCATCACAGGGAGATGGGAACACCATATATTTT. Its translation: CASSPSQGDGNTIYF.

This rearrangement joins TRBV7-2 to TRBJ1-1; D is uncertain. V lost 4 bases and J 2 bases, leaving 8 bases between the germline ends. The CDR3 is 13 residues long. CDR1 and CDR2 from the germline V gene are SGHTA and FQGNSA. The CDR3, as DNA: TGTGCCAGCAGCTCAAGGGTAAACACTGAAGCTTTCTTT. It codes for CASSSRVNTEAFF.

The V call is TRBV7-2, the J call TRBJ2-3; 16 positions agree with TRBD2. The CDR3 length is 16 residues. The trim removed 7 bases at V and 5 bases at J, leaving 6 bases unmatched. Germline CDR1 is SGHTA and CDR2 is FQGNSA. Here the CDR3 reads CASNRGTSGGEDTQYF. The DNA for the CDR3 is TGTGCCAGCAACAGAGGGACTAGCGGGGGGGAAGATACGCAGTATTTT.

The rearrangement links TRBV7-2 to TRBJ1-2; TRBD1 matches 7 bases. After removal of 2 bases from V and 5 bases from J, the junction contained 5 bases not matched to a gene. In germline, CDR1 is SGHTA, CDR2 FQGNSA. The CDR3 has 14 amino acids. In DNA form, the CDR3 reads TGTGCCAGCAGCTTAAGGGCCAGGGGGTATGGCTACACCTTC. As protein: CASSLRARGYGYTF.

V and J are TRBV5-4 and TRBJ2-3; 8 bases are a match to TRBD2. V dropped 0 bases and J dropped 4; count of bases not matched to a gene: 13. CDR1 and CDR2 from the germline V gene are SGHNT and YYREEE (reference sequence). The CDR3 sequence is 18 residues long. The CDR3 sequence: CASSLEVAGFGGADTQYF. The CDR3 DNA sequence: TGTGCCAGCAGCTTGGAGGTAGCGGGGTTCGGTGGGGCAGATACGCAGTATTTT.